This T cell receptor (beta chain) appears in the sequencing data of a study of cytotoxic CD8 clonotypes in ibrutinib-treated CLL. J gave up 9 bases and V 2 bases, and 10 bases lay outside the gene matches. The CDR3 has 15 amino acids. Germline V gene data show CDR1 as MRHNA and CDR2 as SNTAGT. TCRdb keeps only in-frame clones here, not all; method: immunoSEQ multiplex PCR. Here the sample spans tens of thousands of clones, over 75% being singletons. This chain uses TRBV6-4 with TRBJ1-2, with 9 bases fitting TRBD1. This TCR was recovered from a human donor with chronic lymphocytic leukemia. The specimen comprised PBMCs, sampled at disease progression, from a patient treated with ibrutinib. This CDR3 is CASSDTPGQGYSYTF. The DNA for the CDR3 is TGTGCCAGCAGTGACACGCCTGGACAGGGGTATAGCTACACCTTC.